These 10 T cell receptor beta chains came from one sample sequenced in a study of blood T cell repertoires in COVID-19. TCRdb's table, derived via immunoSEQ multiplex PCR, lists solely in-frame clones and lacks some. This table holds 50,000 to 75,000 clones, 85% to 90% found once. Sequences were obtained from peripheral blood. The source is a man aged 60 to 75 with acute or convalescent COVID-19.

The chain links TRBV7-9 to TRBJ2-1; 7 bases map to TRBD2. V shed 1 base and J 6 bases; nucleotides not matched to a gene: 6. The germline V gene encodes CDR1 SEHNR and CDR2 FQNEAQ (reference sequence). The CDR3 is 15 amino acids. The CDR3: CASSLVAGAPNEQFF. DNA for the CDR3: TGTGCCAGCAGCTTAGTTGCGGGAGCCCCCAATGAGCAGTTCTTC.

This chain joins TRBV5-1 and TRBJ1-1; D is unresolved. Per the germline V gene, CDR1 is SGHRS and CDR2 is YFSETQ. This CDR3 comprises 15 residues. The ends were cut back, 4 bases at V and 0 bases at J, with 13 bases in the middle. The CDR3, as DNA: TGCGCCAGCAGCGATGGACGGGGAATGAACACTGAAGCTTTCTTT. Translation: CASSDGRGMNTEAFF.

V usage is TRBV5-1 and J usage is TRBJ2-4; D may be TRBD2 (5 bases). The germline V and J ends were trimmed by 8 bases and 3 bases, with 15 bases remaining between them. Per germline, CDR1 SGHRS and CDR2 YFSETQ. There are 14 residues in the CDR3. In DNA form, the CDR3 reads TGCGCCAGTCGAGAGGGTATGGGCAAAAACATTCAGTACTTC. It specifies CASREGMGKNIQYF. Filled out from reference TRBV5-1 and TRBJ2-4, the complete variable domain reads KAGVTQTPRYLIKTRGQQVTLSCSPISGHRSVSWYQQTPGQGLQFLFEYFSETQRNKGNFPGRFSGRQFSNSRSEMNVSTLELGDSALYLCASREGMGKNIQYFGAGTRLSVL.

V is TRBV6-5 and J is TRBJ2-3; perhaps TRBD1 as D (5 bases). Between the trimmed V and J ends, which lost 6 bases and 3 bases, there was a span of 10 bases. The CDR3 sequence is 13 residues long. From germline, CDR1 is MNHEY and CDR2 SVGAGI. In nucleotides, the CDR3 is TGTGCCAGCAGGGGGCATGGAACAGATACGCAGTATTTT. Amino acid sequence: CASRGHGTDTQYF.

The chain couples TRBV19 to TRBJ1-1, with D possibly being TRBD1 (6 bases). Germline V CDR1 and CDR2: LNHDA, SQIVND (reference sequence). The CDR3 loop spans 16 amino acids. Trimming shortened V by 2 bases and J by 1 base, and 14 bases separated the two germline ends. CDR3 amino acids: CASSITGQGRNTEAFF. The CDR3 DNA is TGTGCCAGTAGTATAACGGGGCAGGGGAGGAACACTGAAGCTTTCTTT. The variable domain in full, completed from reference TRBV19 and TRBJ1-1, reads DGGITQSPKYLFRKEGQNVTLSCEQNLNHDAMYWYRQDPGQGLRLIYYSQIVNDFQKGDIAEGYSVSREKKESFPLTVTSAQKNPTAFYLCASSITGQGRNTEAFFGQGTRLTVV.

This chain links TRBV18 with TRBJ1-1; D is perhaps TRBD1 (5 bases). Per germline, CDR1 KGHSH and CDR2 LQKENI. CDR3 length: 16 amino acids. The germline V and J ends were trimmed by 3 bases and 0 bases, with 14 bases remaining between them. The CDR3 loop reads CASSPVGDRMNTEAFF. Here the CDR3 DNA reads TGTGCCAGCTCACCGGTTGGAGACAGAATGAACACTGAAGCTTTCTTT.

This chain uses TRBV7-3 with TRBJ2-7, with 9 bases fitting TRBD1. Germline V gives CDR1 SGHTA, CDR2 FQGTGA. The CDR3 runs to 16 residues. V dropped 6 bases and J dropped 4; count of bases not matched to a gene: 13. CDR3 coding DNA: TGTGCCAGCAGTCGAAATCCGGGACAGGGTTCGTACGAGCAGTACTTC. Amino acid sequence: CASSRNPGQGSYEQYF.

This chain uses TRBV5-1 with TRBJ2-2; D is undetermined. The V and J ends lost 0 bases and 2 bases respectively, with 5 bases between them. This CDR3 has 14 amino acids. Per germline, CDR1 SGHRS and CDR2 YFSETQ. The CDR3 sequence is CASSLGLNTGELFF. The CDR3 DNA sequence: TGCGCCAGCAGCTTGGGGCTTAACACCGGGGAGCTGTTTTTT. The variable domain in full, with the rest retrieved from reference TRBV5-1 and TRBJ2-2, is KAGVTQTPRYLIKTRGQQVTLSCSPISGHRSVSWYQQTPGQGLQFLFEYFSETQRNKGNFPGRFSGRQFSNSRSEMNVSTLELGDSALYLCASSLGLNTGELFFGEGSRLTVL.

The chain links TRBV27 to TRBJ1-5; 9 nucleotides match TRBD1. The CDR3 runs 16 residues. The germline CDR1 and CDR2 sequences are MNHEY and SMNVEV (reference sequence). Losses at the gene ends were 5 bases for V and 3 bases for J; bases not matched to a gene: 8. The CDR3 DNA follows: TGTGCCAGCAGTCGTTCCGGGACAGGGTCCAATCAGCCCCAGCATTTT. Translated: CASSRSGTGSNQPQHF.

In this sample, this clone turned up once. Here the CDR3 DNA reads TGTGCCAGCAGCTTTGGCCTAGCGGGGGGCTTAGGAAATGAGCAGTTCTTC. Its protein is CASSFGLAGGLGNEQFF. This chain joins TRBV11-3 and TRBJ2-1; 11 positions agree with TRBD2. The CDR3 runs to 17 residues. Trimming cost V 3 bases and J 7 bases; bases outside gene matches: 11. Germline V lookup: CDR1 SGHNT, CDR2 YENEEA.